Below are 10 T cell receptor beta chains sequenced from a single sample in a study of T-cell memory formation after mild COVID-19. TCRdb ran MiXCR on the 5' RACE reads and lists one entry per CDR3 protein. Seen here are tens of thousands of distinct CDR3 sequences, over 8.5% observed once, and the top ten hold 12%. Sequenced material: PBMCs or a T cell subset sorted from them (not recorded which). Receptors originate from an adult woman who had mild COVID-19 (a few samples of this study predate the infection). Cell type and time point are not known.

A few counts support this clonotype. The CDR3 sequence: CASRDGWNTGELFF. CDR3 sequence (DNA): TGTGCCAGCAGAGACGGCTGGAACACCGGGGAGCTGTTTTTT. V and J are TRBV6-6 and TRBJ2-2; no clear D. The ends were cut back, 6 bases at V and 1 base at J, with 9 bases in the middle. Per germline, CDR1 MNHNY and CDR2 SVGAGI (reference sequence). The CDR3 is 14 residues long.

In its sample, this clonotype was seen a few times. The V gene is TRBV10-3, the J gene TRBJ2-3; D gene uncertain. With 8 bases removed from V and 4 bases from J, the gap between germline ends came to 10 bases. In germline, CDR1 is ENHRY, CDR2 SYGVKD. The CDR3 covers 12 residues. The CDR3 spells CAIQGPSDTQYF. DNA for the CDR3: TGTGCCATCCAAGGACCCTCAGATACGCAGTATTTT.

The J gene is TRBJ2-7, the V gene TRBV12-3 or TRBV12-4; maybe TRBD2 (6 bases). The V end was cut by 6 bases, the J end by 7 bases, with 19 bases between. The CDR3 is 14 residues long. The CDR3 loop reads CASRQGGTPGEQYF. CDR3 bases: TGTGCCAGCAGGCAGGGCGGGACCCCCGGGGAGCAGTACTTC.

The chain joins TRBV6-2 or TRBV6-3 to TRBJ2-7; 8 bases align to TRBD1. Germline CDR1 and CDR2: MNHEY and SVGEGT. The CDR3 has 15 amino acids. J lost 2 bases, V lost 6 bases, and 9 bases had no gene match. CDR3 coding DNA: TGTGCCAGCAGCCGAAGCCGGACAGGGACCTACGAGCAGTACTTC. Protein product: CASSRSRTGTYEQYF.

This clonotype has just a few counts. The rearrangement uses TRBV12-3 or TRBV12-4 and TRBJ2-1, with 8 bases identical to TRBD2. With V trimmed by 5 bases and J by 7 bases, 13 bases remained unmatched. The CDR3 consists of 16 residues. The CDR3 spells CASSTPGGALVNEQFF. The CDR3 nucleotides are TGTGCCAGCAGTACCCCCGGGGGGGCATTGGTAAATGAGCAGTTCTTC.

This clonotype has at least ten counts. This rearrangement joins TRBV20-1 to TRBJ2-3; D may be TRBD1 (5 bases). Trimming shortened V by 7 bases and J by 3 bases, and 11 bases separated the two germline ends. There are 12 residues in the CDR3. Germline-derived CDR1 and CDR2 are DFQATT and SNEGSKA (reference sequence). In nucleotides, the CDR3 is TGCAGTGTCCATCCAGGGACAGATACGCAGTATTTT. Translated, it gives CSVHPGTDTQYF.

The chain is built from TRBV11-3 and TRBJ2-1, with TRBD2 matching over 11 bases. Germline-derived CDR1 and CDR2 are SGHNT and YENEEA. The CDR3 spans 17 residues. The V segment lost 4 bases and the J segment 0 bases; nucleotides outside the gene matches: 5. CDR3 in amino acids: CASSSVAGGSSYNEQFF. Here the CDR3 DNA reads TGTGCCAGCAGCTCCGTAGCGGGAGGGAGCTCCTACAATGAGCAGTTCTTC.

This clonotype occurred many times. J is TRBJ2-1 and V is TRBV5-1; TRBD1 matches 7 bases. This CDR3 region has 12 residues. Germline V lookup: CDR1 SGHRS, CDR2 YFSETQ. With 4 bases clipped from V and 10 bases from J, the junction kept 5 bases outside the gene matches. The CDR3 is CASSQETGEQFF. The CDR3 bases are TGCGCCAGCAGCCAAGAGACAGGGGAGCAGTTCTTC.

This clonotype was counted between two and nine times. The chain employs TRBV7-9 and TRBJ2-7; TRBD1 matches at 8 bases. This CDR3 spans 13 amino acids. Trimming took 4 bases from V and 3 from J; bases not matched to a gene: 2. Germline CDR1 reads SEHNR; CDR2 reads FQNEAQ (reference sequence). The CDR3 protein is CASSSGGSYEQYF. DNA of the CDR3: TGTGCCAGCAGCTCAGGGGGCAGCTACGAGCAGTACTTC. The variable domain in full, with the rest retrieved from reference TRBV7-9 and TRBJ2-7, is DTGVSQNPRHKITKRGQNVTFRCDPISEHNRLYWYRQTLGQGPEFLTYFQNEAQLEKSRLLSDRFSAERPKGSFSTLEIQRTEQGDSAMYLCASSSGGSYEQYFGPGTRLTVT.

This clonotype was found many times. The chain employs TRBV29-1 and TRBJ2-5; D is unresolved. With 4 bases removed from V and 5 bases from J, the gap between germline ends came to 14 bases. Germline V gives CDR1 SQVTM, CDR2 ANQGSEA. The CDR3 has 13 residues. The DNA of the CDR3 is TGCAGCGTTGCGAAGCCTCCCCGGGAGACCCAGTACTTC. Amino acid sequence: CSVAKPPRETQYF.